The clone carrying this TCR beta chain was detected ten times or more. V shed 4 bases and J shed 7 bases, with 18 bases lying between them. The germline CDR1 and CDR2 sequences are SGHNT and YYREEE (reference sequence). This CDR3 has 15 amino acids. These data belong to a study of blood T cell repertoires in COVID-19. Study at large: The origin of the acute and convalescent COVID-19 samples was the United States, Italy and Spain.

The authors' processing: How many nucleated cells were present was estimated from reference gene primer amplification. Sequencing was performed with immunoSEQ multiplex PCR; in TCRdb, only in-frame clones are kept and a portion is missing. The V and J calls and clone size were taken over from that table, and D and trimming were inferred from the DNA. The sample records some 180,000 clones, more than 70% being singletons. Participants, 18 to 89 years old, spanned 25 or so US areas. Two negative PCRs, clearance, or symptom resolution had been documented for recovered Cohort 3 donors. The chain is built from TRBV5-4 and TRBJ2-1, with D maybe TRBD1 (7 bases). The specimen sequenced was PBMCs or T cells enriched from blood (not recorded which). This TCR was sampled from a man aged 35 to 55 who had recovered from COVID-19. CDR3 amino acids: CASSRGKGAGNEQFF. CDR3 coding DNA: TGTGCCAGCAGCCGCGGGAAGGGGGCAGGGAATGAGCAGTTCTTC. The entire variable domain, with the rest obtained from reference TRBV5-4 and TRBJ2-1, is as follows: ETGVTQSPTHLIKTRGQQVTLRCSSQSGHNTVSWYQQALGQGPQFIFQYYREEENGRGNFPPRFSGLQFPNYSSELNVNALELDDSALYLCASSRGKGAGNEQFFGPGTRLTVL.